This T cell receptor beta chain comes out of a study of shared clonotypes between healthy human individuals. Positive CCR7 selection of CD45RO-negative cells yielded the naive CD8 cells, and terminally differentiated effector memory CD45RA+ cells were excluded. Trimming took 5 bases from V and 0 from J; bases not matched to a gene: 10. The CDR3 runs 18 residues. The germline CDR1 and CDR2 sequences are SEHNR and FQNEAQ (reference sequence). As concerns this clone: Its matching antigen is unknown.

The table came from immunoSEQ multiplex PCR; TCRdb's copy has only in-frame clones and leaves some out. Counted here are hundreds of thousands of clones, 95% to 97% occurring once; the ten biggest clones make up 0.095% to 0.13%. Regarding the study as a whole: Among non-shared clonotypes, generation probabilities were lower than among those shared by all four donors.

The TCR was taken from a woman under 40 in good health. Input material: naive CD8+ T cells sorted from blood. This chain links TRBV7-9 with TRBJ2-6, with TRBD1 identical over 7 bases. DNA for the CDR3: TGTGCCAGCAGCCCGCTCCGGGACAGCTACTCTGGGGCCAACGTCCTGACTTTC. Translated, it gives CASSPLRDSYSGANVLTF. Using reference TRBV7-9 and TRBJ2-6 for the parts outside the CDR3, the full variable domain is DTGVSQNPRHKITKRGQNVTFRCDPISEHNRLYWYRQTLGQGPEFLTYFQNEAQLEKSRLLSDRFSAERPKGSFSTLEIQRTEQGDSAMYLCASSPLRDSYSGANVLTFGAGSRLTVL.